This T cell receptor beta chain was found in a study of monozygotic twins with inflammatory bowel disease. A template switching step added UMIs, each with a 6-nucleotide sample barcode. TCRdb re-called the 5' RACE reads and gives one entry per CDR3 protein, without DNA. The repertoire shows about 380,000 distinct CDR3 sequences; the top ten hold 2.5% to 3%. Study outcomes and limitations: Findings did not support one strong IBD-associated signal or clonotype.

The draw for each donor consisted of a single 2.5 ml blood sample. This CDR3 is 16 amino acids long. The germline CDR1 and CDR2 sequences are MNHEY and SVGAGI. Concerning this clonotype itself: The antigen is not known.

Material for sequencing was blood. The TCR was taken from a human donor with ulcerative colitis or Crohn's disease, or a healthy co-twin of an affected twin (not recorded which). V and J are TRBV6-5 and TRBJ2-2; TCRdb indicates TRBD1, and absent DNA this call remains unverified. CDR3 loop: CASSYAPPQGSGELFF.